Listed below are T cell receptor beta chains from one sample, sequenced in a study of blood T cell repertoires in COVID-19. Assay used: immunoSEQ multiplex PCR; TCRdb lists only in-frame clones, some missing. This table has around 250,000 clones, about 90% appearing once. Sequencing was done on a sample of peripheral blood. Receptor source: a woman between 70 and 85 years old with COVID-19, enrolled during active disease. Both conserved end residues are part of each CDR3. The order of the fields is V gene, clone size, J gene, D gene, CDR3 DNA, CDR3 protein. The D gene is left open where the match is weak. Clone sizes are given selectively: once, few, many, or a class where the clone is expanded.

TRBV27	NA	TRBJ1-1	NA	TGTGCCAGCAGTTTATCGGGGGGACGGTTTATGAACACTGAAGCTTTCTTT	CASSLSGGRFMNTEAFF
TRBV27	NA	TRBJ2-7	NA	TGTGCCAGCAGTTCTCGGGACTTATCCCCCGAGCAGTACTTC	CASSSRDLSPEQYF
TRBV11-1	NA	TRBJ2-1	NA	TGTGCCAGCAGCTTAGCTGGGACTGGTTACAATGAGCAGTTCTTC	CASSLAGTGYNEQFF
TRBV14	NA	TRBJ2-5	NA	TGTGCCAGCAGCCAAAATCAGGGGGAGACCCAGTACTTC	CASSQNQGETQYF
TRBV27	NA	TRBJ2-1	TRBD1	TGTGCCAGCAGGGGACAGGGGTTCCACAATGAGCAGTTCTTC	CASRGQGFHNEQFF
TRBV6-1	NA	TRBJ1-1	TRBD1	TGTGCCAGCAGTGAAGGTAGGGCCGCCAGGGGGCTCACTGAAGCTTTCTTT	CASSEGRAARGLTEAFF
TRBV3-1/TRBV3-2	NA	TRBJ1-1	NA	TGTGCCAGCAGCCAATCCGGTTCTTCCGGAGCTTTCTTT	CASSQSGSSGAFF
TRBV4-2	once	TRBJ1-1	TRBD1	TGTGCCAGCAGCGGAACAACAGGGGGCACTGAAGCTTTCTTT	CASSGTTGGTEAFF
TRBV6-5	once	TRBJ2-7	TRBD1	TGTGCCAGCAGTCGGGACAGGGGTGGCGAGCAGTACTTC	CASSRDRGGEQYF
TRBV27	NA	TRBJ2-1	TRBD2	TGTGCCAGCAGTTTATCTATGGGACTAGTGGGCAATGAGCAGTTCTTC	CASSLSMGLVGNEQFF
TRBV21-1	NA	TRBJ1-5	NA	TGTGCCAGCAGCAAAGACAGACATAGCAATCAGCCCCAGCATTTT	CASSKDRHSNQPQHF
TRBV5-1	NA	TRBJ2-1	NA	TGCGCCAGCAGCTTACGCCCCCGGGACTCACACAATGAGCAGTTCTTC	CASSLRPRDSHNEQFF
TRBV9	NA	TRBJ2-1	TRBD2	TGTGCCAGCAGCGTGGGATTAGCGGGAGGGCCACGCGAGCAGTTCTTC	CASSVGLAGGPREQFF
TRBV7-2	NA	TRBJ2-6	TRBD1	TGTGCCAGCAGCCCGAGACAGGGAACGGCCAACGTCCTGACTTTC	CASSPRQGTANVLTF
TRBV7-2	NA	TRBJ1-6	TRBD1	TGTGCCAGCAGCTTATACAGGGGAGAAACACCCCTCCACTTT	CASSLYRGETPLHF
TRBV7-8	NA	TRBJ2-1	NA	TGTGCCAGCAGCTTAGTGCCCACCGCATCCGAGAAGTTCTTC	CASSLVPTASEKFF
TRBV5-1	NA	TRBJ2-2	TRBD1	TGCGCCAGCCGGGATTTTCTGGACAGGACGAACACCGGGGAGCTGTTTTTT	CASRDFLDRTNTGELFF
TRBV19	NA	TRBJ1-5	NA	TGTGCCAGTAGTATAGATTTAGAGCCCCAGCATTTT	CASSIDLEPQHF
TRBV30	NA	TRBJ2-2	NA	TGTGCCTGGAGTGGACTCGTGGGGGCAGGGGAGCTGTTTTTT	CAWSGLVGAGELFF
TRBV7-8	NA	TRBJ1-3	TRBD1	TGTGCCAGCAGCGGACGGACAGGTTTTGGAAACACCATATATTTT	CASSGRTGFGNTIYF
TRBV11-1	NA	TRBJ2-7	TRBD2	TGTGCCAGCAGCTTAGGCAGGGCAGCGGGAGAAGACGAGCAGTACTTC	CASSLGRAAGEDEQYF
TRBV30	NA	TRBJ2-1	NA	TGTGCCTGGAGTCGACAAGTGGATGAGCAGTTCTTC	CAWSRQVDEQFF
TRBV9	NA	TRBJ2-1	TRBD2	TGTGCCAGCAGCGGAGGACTAGAACGGTACAATGAGCAGTTCTTC	CASSGGLERYNEQFF
TRBV6-1	NA	TRBJ1-6	NA	TGTGCCAGCAGTGAATTCTGGACAGTGGACTCCTATAATTCACCCCTCCACTTT	CASSEFWTVDSYNSPLHF
TRBV28	NA	TRBJ1-1	NA	TGTGCCAGCAGTTTTCAGGGCTCTTATATGAACACTGAAGCTTTCTTT	CASSFQGSYMNTEAFF
TRBV28	NA	TRBJ2-2	TRBD2	TGTGCCAGCAGTTCGGGGGGGGCCAGATTAGGCACCGGGGAGCTGTTTTTT	CASSSGGARLGTGELFF
TRBV5-1	NA	TRBJ2-7	NA	TGCGCCAGCAGCGGGGGACTCCCCCCCTTCTACGAGCAGTACTTC	CASSGGLPPFYEQYF
TRBV19	NA	TRBJ1-5	TRBD1	TGTGCCAGTAGTATGACAGGGGCCAGGGGACAGCCCCAGCATTTT	CASSMTGARGQPQHF
TRBV11-3	NA	TRBJ2-3	TRBD2	TGTGCCAGCAGCGCCGGCGGGAGCCCCACAGATACGCAGTATTTT	CASSAGGSPTDTQYF
TRBV2	NA	TRBJ2-5	TRBD1	TGTGCCAGGAGACTCCCCTTAACAGGGGGTTTATTAGAGACCCAGTACTTC	CARRLPLTGGLLETQYF
TRBV9	few	TRBJ2-6	NA	TGTGCCAGCAGCGTCCCAGGGGCTGGGGCCAACGTCCTGACTTTC	CASSVPGAGANVLTF
TRBV5-6	NA	TRBJ1-5	NA	TGTGCCAGCAGCACCTATAGCAATCAGCCCCAGCATTTT	CASSTYSNQPQHF
TRBV19	NA	TRBJ2-7	NA	TGTGCCAGTAGCAGTGGGGGGGCAGGCGGTTACGAGCAGTACTTC	CASSSGGAGGYEQYF
TRBV15	NA	TRBJ2-7	NA	TGTGCCACCGCAGAGCCAGGTATTACCTACGAGCAGTACTTC	CATAEPGITYEQYF
TRBV5-6	NA	TRBJ2-3	TRBD2	TGTGCCAGCAGCTTGGAGTTGAGACTAGCGGACACAGATACGCAGTATTTT	CASSLELRLADTDTQYF
TRBV15	NA	TRBJ2-7	NA	TGTGCCACCAGCAGGGGAGGTACTACGGGTCTCGAGCAGTACTTC	CATSRGGTTGLEQYF
TRBV30	NA	TRBJ1-1	TRBD1	TGTGCCTGGAGTCAGGGCAGGGGGCGAGGGTCCGCTTTCTTT	CAWSQGRGRGSAFF
TRBV6-5	NA	TRBJ2-5	NA	TGTGCCAGCGCTTCTTCAGGGCAAGAGACCCAGTACTTC	CASASSGQETQYF
TRBV11-2	NA	TRBJ1-6	TRBD1	TGTGCCAGCAGCACACAGGGGGTTAGTAATTCACCCCTCCACTTT	CASSTQGVSNSPLHF
TRBV2	NA	TRBJ2-2	TRBD1	TGTGCCAGCAGTGAGGCCGGGACAGGGGTCACCGGGGAGCTGTTTTTT	CASSEAGTGVTGELFF
TRBV3-1/TRBV3-2	NA	TRBJ2-7	NA	TGTGCCAGCAGCCCCGCATGGGGGGACTCCTACGAGCAGTACTTC	CASSPAWGDSYEQYF
TRBV11-2	NA	TRBJ2-3	TRBD1	TGTGCCAGCAGCTTAGGGACAGGGGCGCAAGATACGCAGTATTTT	CASSLGTGAQDTQYF
TRBV28	NA	TRBJ1-2	NA	TGTGCCAGCAGTTTCCCAGGGGAAAATGGCTACACCTTC	CASSFPGENGYTF
TRBV4-1	NA	TRBJ1-2	TRBD1	TGCGCCAGCAGCCAAGCATTCACAGGGGGGGAAAACTATGGCTACACCTTC	CASSQAFTGGENYGYTF
TRBV19	NA	TRBJ2-1	NA	TGTGCCAGTAGTATTAACAGACAGCAAGGCAATGAGCAGTTCTTC	CASSINRQQGNEQFF
TRBV30	once	TRBJ1-2	TRBD1	TGTGCCTGGTTACAGGACAGGGGCGACTATGGCTACACCTTC	CAWLQDRGDYGYTF
TRBV18	NA	TRBJ2-3	TRBD2	TGTGCCAGCTCACCAGGACTAGCGGGAGGAGATACGCAGTATTTT	CASSPGLAGGDTQYF
TRBV23-1	NA	TRBJ2-7	NA	TGCGCCAGCAGTAGAACAGGGCTCGAGCAGTACTTC	CASSRTGLEQYF